This TCR beta chain is from a study of T cell repertoires in cytomegalovirus infection. Across the whole study: In the study, CMV epitopes included recently identified HLA-C-restricted and well-studied HLA-B-restricted ones. The public TCR beta signatures pointed to both CMV infection and matching HLA type. The study, taken as a whole, reports: Dominant in the ex vivo response were TCR beta clonotypes restricted by HLA-C and specific for CMV. Summed frequency of shared TCR beta families picked out CMV carriers who also had the relevant HLA.

On this clonotype itself: No antigen is known for it.

V was shortened by 10 bases and J by 2 bases, with 19 bases between the two germline ends. The CDR3 totals 15 residues. TCRdb used MiXCR to reprocess the reads, holding one entry per CDR3 protein. The sample records 700,000 to 850,000 distinct CDR3 sequences, around a third being singletons. The sequence was obtained from a human donor in good health (CMV status not recorded). Some clones in this sample may be carry-over from other donors' samples. The sequences come from cultured CD8+ T cells from PBMCs, collected from culture after CMV antigen stimulation. The rearrangement links TRBV12-3 or TRBV12-4 to TRBJ2-3, with D possibly called TRBD1 or TRBD2 (6 bases each). CDR3 in amino acids: CANTPGAYFTDTQYF. The CDR3 DNA is TGTGCCAACACCCCGGGGGCTTACTTCACAGATACGCAGTATTTT.